Sequencing of this T cell receptor beta chain was carried out in a study of metastatic and nonmetastatic thyroid tumors. On the study more broadly: The study looked at repertoires side by side in blood and in tumor or nodule tissue from malignant and benign thyroid patients.

A word on this clone: Its target is not known.

This CDR3 is built from 13 residues. CDR1 and CDR2 from the germline V gene are SGHTA and FQGTGA. The J segment lost 10 bases and the V segment lost 5 bases, leaving 8 bases of the junction unmatched. Patients underwent thyroid surgery, and none had received any treatment before it. Study-level points and caveats: Compared with benign nodules, malignant thyroid tumors were reported to have significantly higher TCR beta diversity in both blood and tumor.

TCRdb re-clonotyped the PCR reads via MiXCR. The repertoire holds some 4,300 clones, almost 30% seen once, with roughly 17% in the top ten. The receptor was derived from a male donor with papillary thyroid cancer or a benign thyroid nodule (not recorded which). Some clones in this sample may be carry-over from other donors' samples. V and J are TRBV7-3 and TRBJ2-1; 7 nucleotides align to TRBD2. The sample comprised adjacent normal tissue. The CDR3 region is CASSGGLVGEQFF. In DNA, the CDR3 is TGTGCCAGCAGCGGCGGACTAGTCGGGGAGCAGTTCTTC.